This T cell receptor beta chain was documented in a study of radiation and T cells in renal cell carcinoma (TCRdb year 2020). Study-wide context: A total of some 55 samples underwent TCR beta sequencing, made up of about 25 tumors and about 27 peripheral blood samples. The final blood draw was performed at 4 weeks after radiation, at the same time as nephrectomy. A total of roughly 4 million unique CDR3 nucleotide sequences, encoding roughly 3,000,000 unique CDR3 amino acid sequences, were found across all 53 samples. Paper-wide results and their limitations: Effects of radiation dose or scheduling on the TCR repertoire could not be addressed with the single-armed trial design. In blood, the top tumor clonotypes increased between baseline and 2 weeks post-radiation and then shrank by 4 weeks, which suggests that tumor-resident clones expanded only transiently. Because no pretreatment tumor biopsies were available, whether clonotypes were present in the tumor at baseline could not be determined. Tracking of blood repertoire dynamics stopped at less than five weeks after treatment, with no follow-up past that point.

The germline V gene specifies KGHSH as CDR1 and LQKENI as CDR2. Here V drops 2 bases and J drops 2 bases, and the junction holds 14 bases not matched to any gene. The CDR3 goes from the cysteine to the phenylalanine over 18 residues. Solely the CDR3 DNA is kept, with 54 bases framed from the first base. The immunoSEQ kit was used, according to the manufacturer's recommendations, to generate TCR beta libraries from genomic DNA. For library preparation, a first multiplex PCR was performed with proprietary primers, followed by a second PCR in which unique barcodes were added, and bead cleanups were performed after each round. Each sample batch included a kit-provided positive control reaction and a negative control reaction. The final libraries underwent checking on an Agilent 4200 TapeStation D1000 ScreenTape, volumetric pooling, and quantification by qPCR. Sequencing was performed on an Illumina NextSeq500 with a MidOutput 150-cycle cartridge, and 156 Read1 and 15 Index1 cycles were run with kit custom primers. The pooled library was loaded at approximately 1 pM with an approximately 21% PhiX control spike-in. The authors' analysis ran thus. Vendor-processed data were analyzed in R, with a clonotype defined as all T cells sharing the same CDR3 nucleotide sequence. For clone abundance analyses, frequencies were normalized to the 10,000 most abundant clones per sample. Public T cell clones, averaging fewer than five per sample, were removed before analysis. Tumor-enriched and baseline blood-enriched clonotypes were defined by at least a 32-fold difference in abundance between compartments. Clonotypes expanded or contracted between blood time points were identified with a beta-binomial differential abundance model. Similarity between tumor and blood repertoires was quantified using the Baroni-Urbani and Buser coefficient, and groups were compared with two-tailed Wilcoxon tests in R. The immuneACCESS repertoire file appears here via TCRdb, limited to in-frame rearrangements. These files lack a portion of the clones; in checked studies, under half of the deficit traces to unresolved V genes, and the cause of the others is not known. The V and J calls and clone size come from that table; D and trimming were worked out from the DNA. The sample table shows 150,000 to 200,000 clones, and 88% are seen once. The ten largest account for roughly 10% of the sample.

This clone came up once. Which antigen it targets is not known. Base-call qualities are not available, and no considerably larger clone is one nucleotide away. The time point label corresponds to: blood 4 weeks post-SBRT, at nephrectomy. The treatment or condition label for this specimen denotes: 15 Gy SBRT to primary tumor, nephrectomy 4 weeks later. The samples were drawn from a clinical trial, where primary renal cell carcinomas were treated with 15 Gy of stereotactic body radiation therapy and then removed by nephrectomy 4 weeks afterward. To follow tumor-enriched clonotypes, peripheral blood was collected serially from radiation-treated patients at baseline and again at 2 weeks and 4 weeks after SBRT. Every patient's renal cell carcinoma showed clear cell pathology. The QIAamp DNA Blood Mini Kit (Qiagen) was used to prepare genomic DNA for TCR sequencing. Samples were included in the analyses only if all quality control checks were passed.

The TCR was taken from a woman between 45 and 65 years old with renal cell carcinoma. The sequence links TRBV18 to TRBJ1-2; 7 junctional bases match TRBD1. The material sequenced was blood, taken from a patient whose treatment included radiotherapy and nephrectomy. The sequenced DNA: TGTGCCAGCTCACCAATCAAAAATGTCGAGGGGGCGAACTATGGCTACACCTTC. This is translated as CASSPIKNVEGANYGYTF.